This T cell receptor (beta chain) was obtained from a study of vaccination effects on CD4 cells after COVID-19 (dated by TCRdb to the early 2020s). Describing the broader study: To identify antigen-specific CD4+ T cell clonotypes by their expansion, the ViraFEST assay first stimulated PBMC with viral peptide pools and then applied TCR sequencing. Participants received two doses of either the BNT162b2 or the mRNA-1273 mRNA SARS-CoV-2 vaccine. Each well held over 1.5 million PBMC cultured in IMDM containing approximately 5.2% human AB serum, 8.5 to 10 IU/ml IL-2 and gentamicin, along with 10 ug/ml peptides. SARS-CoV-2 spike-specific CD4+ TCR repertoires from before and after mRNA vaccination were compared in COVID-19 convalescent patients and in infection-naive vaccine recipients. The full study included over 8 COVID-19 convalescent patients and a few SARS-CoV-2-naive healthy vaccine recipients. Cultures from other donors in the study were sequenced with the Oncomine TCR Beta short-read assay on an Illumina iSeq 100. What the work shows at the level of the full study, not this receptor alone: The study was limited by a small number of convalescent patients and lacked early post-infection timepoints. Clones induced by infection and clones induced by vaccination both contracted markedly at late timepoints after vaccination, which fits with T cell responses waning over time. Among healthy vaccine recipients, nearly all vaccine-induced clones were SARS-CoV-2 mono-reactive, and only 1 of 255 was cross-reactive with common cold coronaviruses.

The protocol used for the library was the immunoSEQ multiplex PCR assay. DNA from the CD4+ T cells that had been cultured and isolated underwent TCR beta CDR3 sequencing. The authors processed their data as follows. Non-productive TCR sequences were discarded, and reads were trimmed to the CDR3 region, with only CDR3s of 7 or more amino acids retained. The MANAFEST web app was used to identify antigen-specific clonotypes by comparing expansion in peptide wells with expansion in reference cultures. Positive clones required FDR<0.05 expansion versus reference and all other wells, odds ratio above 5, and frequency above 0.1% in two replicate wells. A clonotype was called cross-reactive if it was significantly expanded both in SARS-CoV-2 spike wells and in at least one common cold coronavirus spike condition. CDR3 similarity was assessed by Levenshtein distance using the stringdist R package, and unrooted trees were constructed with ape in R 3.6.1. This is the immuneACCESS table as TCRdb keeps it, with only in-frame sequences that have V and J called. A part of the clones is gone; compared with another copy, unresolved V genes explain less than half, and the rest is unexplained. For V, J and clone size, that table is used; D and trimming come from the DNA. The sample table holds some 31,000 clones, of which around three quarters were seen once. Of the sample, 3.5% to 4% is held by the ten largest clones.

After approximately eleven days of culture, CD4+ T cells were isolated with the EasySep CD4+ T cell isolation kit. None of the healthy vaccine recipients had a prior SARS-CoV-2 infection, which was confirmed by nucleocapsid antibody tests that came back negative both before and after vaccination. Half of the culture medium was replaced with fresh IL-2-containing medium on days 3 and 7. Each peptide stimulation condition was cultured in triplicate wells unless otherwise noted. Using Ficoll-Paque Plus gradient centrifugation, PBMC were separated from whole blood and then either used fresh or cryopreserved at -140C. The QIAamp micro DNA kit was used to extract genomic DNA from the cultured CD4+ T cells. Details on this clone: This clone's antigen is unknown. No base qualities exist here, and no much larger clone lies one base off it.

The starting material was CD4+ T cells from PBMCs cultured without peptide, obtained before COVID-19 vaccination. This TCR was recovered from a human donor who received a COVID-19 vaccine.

DNA sequence: TGCGCCAGCAGCCAAGCCCGGGCCACAGGGCCCCGAGCCAAAAACATTCAGTACTTC. This yields the protein CASSQARATGPRAKNIQYF. The V and J segments used are TRBV4-1 and TRBJ2-4; the best D guess is TRBD1, with 6 bases matching. The trim is 1 base for V and 0 bases for J, with a gap of 19 bases between the germline ends. The CDR3 starts with the cysteine, ends with the phenylalanine, and has 19 residues. Of all the DNA, just the CDR3 is kept, 57 bases in frame from base 1. CDR1 and CDR2, looked up from the germline V gene, are MGHRA and YSYEKL.